This TCR beta chain was captured in a study of blood T cells in healthy people across ages. For the second PCR, which ran for about 6 to 12 cycles, a sample-barcoded 5' primer and a J-beta primer mix were used. TCRdb analysed the 5' RACE reads with MiXCR anew, one entry per CDR3 protein. The sample yields hundreds of thousands of distinct CDR3 sequences, 25% seen once. Isolation yielded PBMCs, at least 7 million per sample, in every case. The V gene lost 6 bases and the J gene lost 4 bases, with 21 bases spanning the gap. The germline V gene encodes CDR1 MDHEN and CDR2 SYDVKM. The CDR3 is made up of 17 amino acids. The same specimen was also included in a second study, on T cells of mothers and their children.

The V call is TRBV28, the J call TRBJ1-4, with D perhaps TRBD1 (6 bases). The TCR originated in a boy aged 10-17 years in good health. The specimen sequenced was blood. The CDR3 coding sequence is TGTGCCAGCAGGCCCCGCACCGGCAGGGGCGGTAATGAAAAACTGTTTTTT. Translation gives CASRPRTGRGGNEKLFF.